The TCR beta chain described here comes from a study of T cell responses to AZD1222 COVID-19 vaccine. Study findings and constraints: White British people made up most donors, females outnumbered males, and clonal diversity was possibly underestimated.

TCRdb keeps only in-frame clones here, not all; method: immunoSEQ multiplex PCR. Seen here are roughly 120,000 clones, over 75% observed once, and the top ten hold 1.5% to 2%. Worth noting for this clone: No antigen is known for it.

In germline, CDR1 is WNHNN, CDR2 SYGVQD (reference sequence). Trimming shortened V by 0 bases and J by 7 bases, and 15 bases separated the two germline ends. This CDR3 is built from 16 residues. The receptor was derived from an adult in good health. This chain joins TRBV10-1 and TRBJ1-4, with a possible D match to TRBD1 (6 bases). The input for sequencing was peripheral blood, taken on day 0 of AZD1222 vaccination. The CDR3 loop is CASSESMGALGEKLFF. The CDR3 DNA sequence: TGCGCCAGCAGTGAGTCGATGGGGGCGCTAGGTGAAAAACTGTTTTTT.